A selection of T cell receptor beta chains follows, all from one sample in a study of Ad26.COV2.S vaccination and SARS-CoV-2 variants. TCRdb's copy holds only in-frame clones and misses some; the assay was immunoSEQ multiplex PCR. This sample has some 460,000 clones; around 89% occur once, and the top ten carry about 1.5%. The sequenced sample was peripheral blood, obtained in a trial of Ad26.COV2.S vaccine versus placebo. The source of these receptors is a person aged 18-65 years who received the Ad26.COV2.S COVID-19 vaccine or a placebo. CDR3s leave out the opening cysteine and the closing phenylalanine or tryptophan. D genes are given only for firm matches.

v_gene	j_gene	d_gene	CDR3aa
TRBV3-1/TRBV3-2	TRBJ1-3	TRBD1	ASSQGQGLYTIY
TRBV20-1	TRBJ2-3	NA	SASGQAGPDTQY
TRBV6-5	TRBJ1-2	TRBD1	ASSRTGGVSYT
TRBV2	TRBJ2-7	NA	ASSEEVGTYEQY
TRBV7-2	TRBJ1-2	NA	ASSPPGGGYT
TRBV7-7	TRBJ2-1	NA	ASSSGPNTGNEQF
TRBV28	TRBJ1-5	NA	ASRLGLNLPSNQPQH
TRBV5-1	TRBJ2-5	NA	ASSLFFVQETQY
TRBV20-1	TRBJ1-2	NA	SARHGDGYT
TRBV5-5	TRBJ2-2	TRBD2	ASRGGLAGGGTGELF
TRBV6-5	TRBJ1-1	NA	ASSYVVSSEAF
TRBV9	TRBJ1-2	NA	ASSNVGLRGYT
TRBV5-4	TRBJ1-2	TRBD1	ASSRGQGRHGYT
TRBV7-3	TRBJ1-2	TRBD1	ASSPGQGASGYT
TRBV6-5	TRBJ2-1	NA	ASTGWVETEQF
TRBV6-5	TRBJ2-1	NA	ASRSLGRASQF
TRBV20-1	TRBJ1-5	NA	SASPPQGMGQPQH
TRBV4-1	TRBJ1-2	NA	ASSQVGQGYGYT